These T cell receptor beta chains were read from a single sample in a study of beta chain features in type 1 diabetes. Repertoires were generated with immunoSEQ multiplex PCR, while TCRdb's copy carries only in-frame clones and drops some. The profile shows 160,000 or so clones, 7.5% to 10% of them singletons. The material sequenced was central memory CD4+ T cells from blood. The receptor set was obtained from a woman aged 18-35 years in good health. Both conserved end residues are part of each CDR3. Fields, in order: J gene, V gene, D gene, clone size, CDR3 protein, CDR3 DNA. A D gene is named only where the DNA matches it firmly. Rows may omit the clone size; those that give it use once, few, many or a size class.

J: TRBJ1-5; V: TRBV27; D: TRBD1; size: -; CDR3: CASSFQGAINQPQHF; DNA: TGTGCCAGCAGTTTTCAGGGGGCGATAAATCAGCCCCAGCATTTT
J: TRBJ2-1; V: TRBV29-1; D: TRBD1; size: -; CDR3: CSAGTGGASNEQFF; DNA: TGCAGCGCCGGAACAGGGGGCGCTTCCAATGAGCAGTTCTTC
J: TRBJ1-1; V: TRBV10-3; D: TRBD1; size: few; CDR3: CASRGQGAEAFF; DNA: TGTGCCAGCAGGGGACAGGGAGCTGAAGCTTTCTTT
J: TRBJ2-7; V: TRBV28; D: -; size: few; CDR3: CASSLQVYEQYF; DNA: TGTGCCAGCAGTTTACAGGTGTACGAGCAGTACTTC
J: TRBJ2-3; V: TRBV30; D: -; size: -; CDR3: CAYRRGPSTDTQYF; DNA: TGTGCCTACAGGCGGGGGCCGAGCACAGATACGCAGTATTTT
J: TRBJ2-2; V: TRBV21-1; D: -; size: -; CDR3: CASSKSGQGLHTGELFF; DNA: TGTGCCAGCAGCAAAAGTGGACAGGGGTTACACACCGGGGAGCTGTTTTTT
J: TRBJ2-5; V: TRBV5-1; D: TRBD2; size: -; CDR3: CASSLGLAGGSGETQYF; DNA: TGCGCCAGCAGCCTGGGACTAGCGGGAGGGTCGGGGGAGACCCAGTACTTC
J: TRBJ1-1; V: TRBV2; D: -; size: -; CDR3: CASSGGDRYTEAFF; DNA: TGTGCCAGCTCGGGGGGGGATCGGTACACTGAAGCTTTCTTT
J: TRBJ2-1; V: TRBV6-5; D: -; size: few; CDR3: CATYERGEQFF; DNA: TGTGCCACCTACGAAAGGGGTGAGCAGTTCTTC
J: TRBJ1-2; V: TRBV30; D: TRBD1; size: few; CDR3: CAWSPYRQGKENYGYTF; DNA: TGTGCCTGGAGTCCATATCGACAGGGAAAAGAAAACTATGGCTACACCTTC
J: TRBJ2-3; V: TRBV7-2; D: TRBD2; size: -; CDR3: CASSLGPAGSTDTQYF; DNA: TGTGCCAGCAGCTTAGGTCCAGCGGGGAGCACAGATACGCAGTATTTT
J: TRBJ1-5; V: TRBV30; D: TRBD1; size: few; CDR3: CAWSPAGGQPQHF; DNA: TGTGCCTGGAGTCCGGCAGGGGGCCAGCCCCAGCATTTT
J: TRBJ2-5; V: TRBV6-5; D: TRBD1; size: few; CDR3: CASSGGTGGETQYF; DNA: TGTGCCAGCAGTGGGGGGACAGGGGGAGAGACCCAGTACTTC
J: TRBJ2-7; V: TRBV14; D: TRBD2; size: -; CDR3: CASSQRGTSGSAEQYF; DNA: TGTGCCAGCAGCCAACGCGGGACTAGCGGGAGCGCCGAGCAGTACTTC
J: TRBJ2-3; V: TRBV19; D: -; size: -; CDR3: CASSSGNRLTDTQYF; DNA: TGTGCCAGTAGTTCGGGGAACAGACTCACAGATACGCAGTATTTT
J: TRBJ1-1; V: TRBV9; D: -; size: -; CDR3: CASSRGGSLNTEAFF; DNA: TGTGCCAGCAGCCGCGGGGGCAGCTTGAACACTGAAGCTTTCTTT
J: TRBJ1-4; V: TRBV7-9; D: TRBD1; size: -; CDR3: CASRGQGTEKLFF; DNA: TGTGCCAGCAGGGGACAGGGTACCGAAAAACTGTTTTTT
J: TRBJ1-2; V: TRBV7-9; D: -; size: many; CDR3: CASSRTGTYYGYTF; DNA: TGTGCCAGCAGCCGAACAGGGACCTACTATGGCTACACCTTC
J: TRBJ1-5; V: TRBV2; D: -; size: -; CDR3: CASTPKSGSNQPQHF; DNA: TGTGCCAGCACCCCTAAGAGCGGTAGCAATCAGCCCCAGCATTTT
J: TRBJ2-5; V: TRBV5-1; D: TRBD2; size: -; CDR3: CASSRTSGSSGGETQYF; DNA: TGCGCCAGCAGCCGGACTAGCGGGAGTTCAGGAGGAGAGACCCAGTACTTC
J: TRBJ1-2; V: TRBV7-9; D: TRBD1; size: -; CDR3: CASSPLGQSGYTF; DNA: TGTGCCAGCAGTCCCCTGGGACAGTCGGGCTACACCTTC
J: TRBJ2-7; V: TRBV11-2; D: TRBD1; size: few; CDR3: CASSPTGDEQYF; DNA: TGTGCCAGCAGCCCGACAGGGGACGAGCAGTACTTC
J: TRBJ1-2; V: TRBV15; D: -; size: -; CDR3: CATSREEGVGYTF; DNA: TGTGCCACCAGCAGAGAAGAGGGTGTTGGCTACACCTTC
J: TRBJ2-1; V: TRBV4-2; D: -; size: few; CDR3: CASSQEGANPPNEQFF; DNA: TGTGCCAGCAGCCAAGAGGGGGCCAACCCCCCAAATGAGCAGTTCTTC
J: TRBJ1-4; V: TRBV2; D: -; size: -; CDR3: CASDRNGEKLFF; DNA: TGTGCCAGCGACAGGAACGGAGAAAAACTGTTTTTT
J: TRBJ2-1; V: TRBV11-3; D: TRBD2; size: few; CDR3: CASSFGGSYEQFF; DNA: TGTGCCAGCAGCTTCGGCGGGAGTTATGAGCAGTTCTTC
J: TRBJ2-7; V: TRBV11-2; D: -; size: -; CDR3: CASSSLGGRQLQYF; DNA: TGTGCCAGCAGCTCTCTCGGCGGCAGACAGCTCCAGTACTTC
J: TRBJ1-3; V: TRBV14; D: -; size: few; CDR3: CASSQDRVGSTGNTIYF; DNA: TGTGCCAGCAGCCAAGATCGGGTAGGGAGTACTGGAAACACCATATATTTT
J: TRBJ1-2; V: TRBV29-1; D: TRBD1; size: few; CDR3: CSVETTTGSDGYTF; DNA: TGCAGCGTTGAAACGACGACAGGGTCGGATGGCTACACCTTC
J: TRBJ1-1; V: TRBV5-4; D: TRBD1; size: few; CDR3: CASSTGTGGLEAFF; DNA: TGTGCCAGCAGCACCGGGACAGGGGGCCTAGAAGCTTTCTTT
J: TRBJ1-1; V: TRBV6-5; D: TRBD1; size: -; CDR3: CASSYAGTGMNTEAFF; DNA: TGTGCCAGCAGTTACGCTGGGACAGGGATGAACACTGAAGCTTTCTTT
J: TRBJ2-2; V: TRBV11-3; D: TRBD2; size: few; CDR3: CASSSLAGGKNTGELFF; DNA: TGTGCCAGCAGCTCACTAGCGGGAGGGAAAAACACCGGGGAGCTGTTTTTT
J: TRBJ2-1; V: TRBV5-1; D: -; size: -; CDR3: CASVSSVVGVNNEQFF; DNA: TGCGCCAGCGTATCCTCCGTCGTCGGGGTGAACAATGAGCAGTTCTTC
J: TRBJ1-1; V: TRBV5-6; D: TRBD1; size: few; CDR3: CASSRRGLYTEAFF; DNA: TGTGCCAGCTCTCGGAGGGGGCTGTACACTGAAGCTTTCTTT
J: TRBJ1-6; V: TRBV7-9; D: -; size: many; CDR3: CASSSPNYSPLHF; DNA: TGTGCCAGCAGCTCCCCAAACTATTCACCCCTCCACTTT
J: TRBJ2-1; V: TRBV7-2; D: -; size: few; CDR3: CASSLRQATQGEQFF; DNA: TGTGCCAGCAGCTTACGACAGGCCACACAGGGTGAGCAGTTCTTC
J: TRBJ2-3; V: TRBV28; D: -; size: few; CDR3: CASSLPQGGDTQYF; DNA: TGTGCCAGCAGTTTACCCCAGGGGGGAGATACGCAGTATTTT
J: TRBJ2-3; V: TRBV4-1; D: -; size: -; CDR3: CASSQDESSSSTDTQYF; DNA: TGCGCCAGCAGCCAAGATGAGTCTAGCAGTAGCACAGATACGCAGTATTTT
J: TRBJ2-1; V: TRBV18; D: TRBD2; size: few; CDR3: CASSLLAGGVSYNEQFF; DNA: TGTGCCAGCTCACTCCTAGCGGGAGGGGTCTCCTACAATGAGCAGTTCTTC
J: TRBJ1-4; V: TRBV6-6; D: -; size: -; CDR3: CAISRQVGEKLFF; DNA: TGTGCCATCAGCCGACAGGTCGGGGAAAAACTGTTTTTT
J: TRBJ2-7; V: TRBV6-6; D: TRBD2; size: -; CDR3: CASSDKLAGEAEQYF; DNA: TGTGCCAGCAGTGACAAACTAGCGGGAGAGGCCGAGCAGTACTTC
J: TRBJ1-4; V: TRBV6-6; D: -; size: few; CDR3: CASSFPDSVNEKLFF; DNA: TGTGCCAGCAGTTTCCCGGACAGTGTGAATGAAAAACTGTTTTTT